Listed below are T cell receptor beta chains from one sample, sequenced in a study of T cell responses to AZD1222 COVID-19 vaccine. The repertoire was sequenced with immunoSEQ multiplex PCR; TCRdb's copy has only in-frame clones and lacks some. The sample has some 31,000 clones; 93% are singletons. The material was peripheral blood, obtained on day 0 of AZD1222 vaccination. These receptors all come from an adult in good health. The CDR3 runs from the conserved cysteine through the conserved F or W. D genes are given only for firm matches. A clone size is listed for some rows: how often the clone was seen (once, few, many), or a class if it is expanded.

j_call | d_call | clone_size | v_call | cdr3_nt | cdr3_aa
TRBJ2-2 | . | once | TRBV19 | TGTGCCAGTAGTATAAGGGGAACCGGGGAGCTGTTTTTT | CASSIRGTGELFF
TRBJ2-1 | TRBD2 | . | TRBV15 | TGTGCCACCAGCAGAGAGGCTAGCGGGAGTAATGAGCAGTTCTTC | CATSREASGSNEQFF
TRBJ1-4 | TRBD1 | . | TRBV5-1 | TGCGCCAGCAGCTTGGGACAGGGTTATGAAAAACTGTTTTTT | CASSLGQGYEKLFF
TRBJ1-4 | . | once | TRBV19 | TGTGCCAGTAGTATAGTGACATATGAAAAACTGTTTTTT | CASSIVTYEKLFF
TRBJ1-4 | . | . | TRBV6-6 | TGTGCCAGCAGTTACTCGAGACAGGCATTTAATGAAAAACTGTTTTTT | CASSYSRQAFNEKLFF
TRBJ2-6 | . | once | TRBV2 | TGTGCCAGTGCCGAGACAAGAGGGGCCAACGTCCTGACTTTC | CASAETRGANVLTF
TRBJ2-3 | . | . | TRBV7-9 | TGTGCCAGCAGCTCGGCCGGGGGTACGCAGTATTTT | CASSSAGGTQYF
TRBJ1-4 | TRBD1 | . | TRBV6-2/TRBV6-3 | TGTGCCAGCAGTAAAGGGACAGGGCGCGTGAATGAAAAACTGTTTTTT | CASSKGTGRVNEKLFF
TRBJ2-5 | . | . | TRBV5-1 | TGCGCCAGCACCCGGACAGCGAACCAAGAGACCCAGTACTTC | CASTRTANQETQYF
TRBJ1-5 | . | . | TRBV27 | TGTGCCAGCAGATCCGGGAATCAGCCCCAGCATTTT | CASRSGNQPQHF
TRBJ1-1 | TRBD1 | once | TRBV29-1 | TGCAGCGTTGAATACAGGGGGGAAGCTTTCTTT | CSVEYRGEAFF
TRBJ2-7 | . | . | TRBV5-1 | TGCGCCAGCAGCGTCGGGGGCCCCTACGAGCAGTACTTC | CASSVGGPYEQYF
TRBJ1-1 | . | . | TRBV5-1 | TGCGCCAGCAGCTCATCCGGGACACAGAACACTGAAGCTTTCTTT | CASSSSGTQNTEAFF
TRBJ2-7 | . | . | TRBV20-1 | TGCAGTGCTTCACATCGTTACGAGCAGTACTTC | CSASHRYEQYF
TRBJ1-5 | . | . | TRBV11-2 | TGTGCCAGCAGTCGGGACGGCGATCAGCCCCAGCATTTT | CASSRDGDQPQHF
TRBJ2-7 | . | few | TRBV6-5 | TGTGCCAGCAGTTACTGGGGGGCCAGCTCCTACGAGCAGTACTTC | CASSYWGASSYEQYF
TRBJ1-2 | TRBD1 | . | TRBV27 | TGTGCCAGCAGTCCCCGGACAGGGGTTGGCTATGGCTACACCTTC | CASSPRTGVGYGYTF
TRBJ2-2 | . | once | TRBV18 | TGTGCCAGCTCACCCGGACAGAGCACCGGGGAGCTGTTTTTT | CASSPGQSTGELFF
TRBJ2-1 | . | . | TRBV19 | TGTGCCAGTAGGAAGAGGACGGAGAATGAGCAGTTCTTC | CASRKRTENEQFF
TRBJ2-5 | TRBD2 | . | TRBV5-4 | TGTGCCAGCAGCCGTGGGGGTATTAGCGGGAGACAAGAGACCCAGTACTTC | CASSRGGISGRQETQYF
TRBJ1-5 | . | . | TRBV2 | TGTGCCAGCACGGACAGCAATCAGCCCCAGCATTTT | CASTDSNQPQHF
TRBJ1-1 | . | . | TRBV28 | TGTGCCAGCACTGCTGGAGGAATAGCTTTCTTT | CASTAGGIAFF
TRBJ1-3 | . | . | TRBV27 | TGTGCCAGCAGTTCTGCGGTCGGCTCTGGAAACACCATATATTTT | CASSSAVGSGNTIYF
TRBJ2-1 | . | . | TRBV28 | . | CASSSGDFGNEQFF
TRBJ1-1 | . | . | TRBV18 | TGTGCCAGCTCGGACGGAAGGACGCATAACACTGAAGCTTTCTTT | CASSDGRTHNTEAFF
TRBJ1-2 | . | . | TRBV6-2/TRBV6-3 | TGTGCCAGCAGTTACTCGGGAAGTAACTATGGCTACACCTTC | CASSYSGSNYGYTF
TRBJ2-1 | TRBD2 | . | TRBV6-5 | TGTGCCAGCATTTTTAGCGGGGCCTACAATGAGCAGTTCTTC | CASIFSGAYNEQFF
TRBJ2-3 | TRBD2 | . | TRBV30 | TGTGCCTGGGGTCGAGGTAGCGGGGCCTTACGAAATACGCAGTATTTT | CAWGRGSGALRNTQYF
TRBJ1-1 | TRBD1 | once | TRBV7-9 | TGTGCCAGCAGCCTTGGACAGGGGAACACTGAAGCTTTCTTT | CASSLGQGNTEAFF
TRBJ2-7 | . | . | TRBV7-9 | TGTGCCAGCAGCTCCCCGCTCGGGTACGAGCAGTACTTC | CASSSPLGYEQYF
TRBJ2-3 | . | once | TRBV12-3/TRBV12-4 | TGTGCCACTCTGAGGGACACAGATACGCAGTATTTT | CATLRDTDTQYF
TRBJ2-1 | TRBD2 | . | TRBV7-2 | TGTGCCAGCAGCTTAGGGACTAGCTCTCTCAATGAGCAGTTCTTC | CASSLGTSSLNEQFF
TRBJ2-1 | TRBD2 | . | TRBV3-1/TRBV3-2 | TGTGCCAGCAGCCAAGAACTAGCGGGAGTAAATAATGAGCAGTTCTTC | CASSQELAGVNNEQFF
TRBJ2-5 | TRBD1 | . | TRBV5-1 | TGCGCCAGCAGTACTGGGACAGGTTGGGCAGAGACCCAGTACTTC | CASSTGTGWAETQYF
TRBJ1-2 | TRBD1 | . | TRBV28 | TGTGCCAGCAGTCAGCCCGGGACAGGGAGGTTTGATGGCTACACCTTC | CASSQPGTGRFDGYTF
TRBJ1-2 | . | . | TRBV12-5 | TGTGCTAGTGGTTTGGTACGGGGGCAGCCCCTTTATGGCTACACCTTC | CASGLVRGQPLYGYTF
TRBJ2-3 | TRBD2 | . | TRBV3-1/TRBV3-2 | TGTGCCAGCAGCCAAGGAATAGCGGGGACCACAGATACGCAGTATTTT | CASSQGIAGTTDTQYF
TRBJ1-2 | . | . | TRBV2 | TGTGCCAGCAAGGGGGGGGCAAACTATGGCTACACCTTC | CASKGGANYGYTF
TRBJ1-1 | . | . | TRBV27 | TGTGCCAGCAGTTTATCGAAGGGCTGGAACACTGAAGCTTTCTTT | CASSLSKGWNTEAFF
TRBJ2-5 | . | . | TRBV24-1 | TGTGCCACCAGTGATTTTGGAGAGACCCAGTACTTC | CATSDFGETQYF
TRBJ2-5 | . | . | TRBV5-6 | TGTGCCAGCAGCTTAGGGTGGGGATCTCAAGAGACCCAGTACTTC | CASSLGWGSQETQYF
TRBJ2-7 | . | . | TRBV5-5 | TGTGCCAGCAGCTTGGCCGGGGTCTCCTACGAGCAGTACTTC | CASSLAGVSYEQYF
TRBJ2-7 | TRBD1 | . | TRBV7-6 | TGTGCCAGCAGCTCGGGAACAGGGGGCTACGAGCAGTACTTC | CASSSGTGGYEQYF
TRBJ2-6 | . | . | TRBV5-1 | TGCGCCAGCAGCGCCTCTGGCAGCTCTGGGGCCAACGTCCTGACTTTC | CASSASGSSGANVLTF
TRBJ1-4 | . | . | TRBV7-9 | TGTGCCAGCAGCTTAGCGACAGCTGGGGGTGAAAAACTGTTTTTT | CASSLATAGGEKLFF
TRBJ1-4 | . | . | TRBV6-1 | TGTGCCAGCAGTGAAGCTGGGGCAGGGTCCAGGCAAAAACTGTTTTTT | CASSEAGAGSRQKLFF
TRBJ2-1 | . | once | TRBV18 | TGTGCCAGCTCACCGACGAACCTAGACAGTTACAATGAGCAGTTCTTC | CASSPTNLDSYNEQFF
TRBJ1-2 | . | . | TRBV5-1 | TGCGCCAGCAGCTTGGCCCCCTACTATGGCTACACCTTC | CASSLAPYYGYTF
TRBJ1-1 | . | once | TRBV24-1 | TGTGCCACCAGTGCAGGGACGAACACTGAAGCTTTCTTT | CATSAGTNTEAFF
TRBJ1-1 | . | . | TRBV29-1 | TGCAGCGTTGCGCGGGGTGAAGCTTTCTTT | CSVARGEAFF
TRBJ2-1 | . | . | TRBV27 | TGTGCCAGCAGTTTAGACGGGAGCTCCTACAATGAGCAGTTCTTC | CASSLDGSSYNEQFF
TRBJ2-2 | TRBD1 | . | TRBV7-7 | TGTGCTAGCAGCCCGGACAGGGGACCCACCGGGGAGCTGTTTTTT | CASSPDRGPTGELFF
TRBJ1-2 | TRBD1 | . | TRBV30 | TGTGCCTGGCAGACAGGGGAAGGCTATGGCTACACCTTC | CAWQTGEGYGYTF
TRBJ2-7 | TRBD2 | . | TRBV3-1/TRBV3-2 | TGTGCCAGCAGCCAAGATTGGTCGCCCAGCGGGGGTCCAAAGCAGTACTTC | CASSQDWSPSGGPKQYF
TRBJ2-7 | . | . | TRBV10-3 | TGTGCCATCAGTGATAGGACAGCCTCCTACGAGCAGTACTTC | CAISDRTASYEQYF
TRBJ2-3 | TRBD2 | . | TRBV2 | TGTGCCAGCACGGCGGGGGACGGCACAGATACGCAGTATTTT | CASTAGDGTDTQYF
TRBJ2-2 | . | . | TRBV19 | TGTGCCAGTAGTATCTCCACCTTACAGGGTGGAACCGGGGAGCTGTTTTTT | CASSISTLQGGTGELFF